The clone carrying this TCR beta chain was seen once. The data derive from a study of shared clonotypes between healthy human individuals. The data were produced by immunoSEQ multiplex PCR, yet TCRdb's version contains in-frame clones alone and is incomplete. The sample lists 550,000 to 850,000 clones, just under 75% seen once, with 1.8% in the top ten. The CDR3 is made up of 15 amino acids. V shed 0 bases and J shed 6 bases, with 13 bases lying between them. Germline CDR1 reads SGHRS; CDR2 reads YFSETQ. The sequenced sample consisted of memory CD4+ T cells sorted from blood. Regarding subset: CD45RA-negative fraction. The V gene is TRBV5-1, the J gene TRBJ2-1, with D possibly being TRBD2 (5 bases). The origin of this receptor is a young woman in good health. The CDR3 DNA sequence: TGCGCCAGCAGCTTGGGACTACTAGTTTCCAATGAGCAGTTCTTC. Amino acid sequence: CASSLGLLVSNEQFF.